The TCR beta chain under discussion was sequenced for a study of T cell changes during pregnancy in multiple sclerosis. V lost 4 bases and J lost 1, with 7 bases in between. The CDR3 spans 13 residues. Germline-derived CDR1 and CDR2 are SGHTA and FQGNSA. Profiling relied on immunoSEQ multiplex PCR, and the TCRdb table lists in-frame clones only, not all of them. The sample carries tens of thousands of clones, under 95% recorded once. Specimen: peripheral blood, collected in the third trimester of pregnancy. The receptor's source is a female donor with multiple sclerosis, enrolled in a pregnancy study. The chain links TRBV7-2 to TRBJ1-1, with D tentatively TRBD1 (6 bases). The CDR3 here is CASSSDRNTEAFF. CDR3 in DNA: TGTGCCAGCAGCTCGGACAGGAACACTGAAGCTTTCTTT. Full variable domain (rest looked up from reference TRBV7-2 and TRBJ1-1): GAGVSQSPSNKVTEKGKDVELRCDPISGHTALYWYRQSLGQGLEFLIYFQGNSAPDKSGLPSDRFSAERTGGSVSTLTIQRTQQEDSAVYLCASSSDRNTEAFFGQGTRLTVV.